The subject of this entry is one T cell receptor (beta chain). The template was RNA from unsorted bulk tissue. Distant lung tissue was collected more than 3 cm away from the tumor edge. Three rounds of nested PCR, following a modified ARM-PCR protocol, produced the TCRbeta library. In TCRdb, the multiplex PCR reads were re-called with MiXCR into one record per CDR3 protein. The repertoire holds roughly 45,000 distinct CDR3 sequences, 60% seen once, with 45% to 50% in the top ten. This CDR3 is 13 amino acids long. CDR1 is SQVTM, CDR2 ANQGSEA, per germline. These data are taken from a study of tumor and adjacent non-tumor tissue in lung cancer.

The TCR comes from a man aged 45-60 years with non-small cell lung cancer. The chain combines TRBV29-1 with TRBJ1-6; tentative D call: TRBD1 (5 bases). The sample taken for sequencing was distant non-tumor lung tissue. This CDR3 reads CNAMTVVNSPLHF. For the CDR3, the DNA is TGCAACGCTATGACAGTGGTTAATTCACCCCTCCACTTT.